This TCR beta chain was identified during a study of T cell responses to AZD1222 COVID-19 vaccine. Regarding the study as a whole: Clonal diversity was possibly underestimated; the donors were predominantly white British and more often female.

Worth noting for this clone: What it binds is not known.

V was cut by 4 bases and J by 8 bases, with 8 bases left in between. This CDR3 spans 11 amino acids. Germline lookup yields CDR1 SGHNT and CDR2 YENEEA. Using immunoSEQ multiplex PCR, the repertoire was profiled, and TCRdb retains in-frame clones only, with some absent. The sample shows more than 95,000 clones, 80% to 90% of them seen only once. The J gene is TRBJ1-2, the V gene TRBV11-3; no clear D. Sequenced material: peripheral blood, taken on day 0 of AZD1222 vaccination. The receptor's source is an adult in good health. Here the CDR3 reads CASSWGSGYTF. The CDR3, as DNA: TGTGCCAGCAGCTGGGGTTCCGGCTACACCTTC.